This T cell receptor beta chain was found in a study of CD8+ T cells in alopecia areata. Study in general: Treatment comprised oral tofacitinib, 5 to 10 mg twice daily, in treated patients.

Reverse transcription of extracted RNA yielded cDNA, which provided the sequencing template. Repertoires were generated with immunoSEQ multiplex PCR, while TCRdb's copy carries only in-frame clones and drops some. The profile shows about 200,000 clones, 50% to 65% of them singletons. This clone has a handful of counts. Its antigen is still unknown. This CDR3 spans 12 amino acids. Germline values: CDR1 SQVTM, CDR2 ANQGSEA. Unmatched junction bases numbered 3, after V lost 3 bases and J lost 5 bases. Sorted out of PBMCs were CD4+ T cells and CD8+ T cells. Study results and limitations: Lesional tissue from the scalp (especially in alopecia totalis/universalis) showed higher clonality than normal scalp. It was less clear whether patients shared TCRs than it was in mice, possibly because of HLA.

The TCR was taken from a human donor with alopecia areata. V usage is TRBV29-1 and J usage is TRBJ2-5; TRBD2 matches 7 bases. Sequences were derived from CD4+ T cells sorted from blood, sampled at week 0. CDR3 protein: CSVEWGGETQYF. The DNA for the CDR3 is TGCAGCGTTGAGTGGGGAGGGGAGACCCAGTACTTC.